This is a list of T cell receptor beta chains from one sample in a study of blood T cell repertoires in COVID-19. Using immunoSEQ multiplex PCR, the repertoire was profiled, and TCRdb retains in-frame clones only, with some absent. The table has 250,000 or so clones, roughly 82% seen once. Sequencing was done on a sample of peripheral blood. These receptors were collected from a man at least 80 years old with acute or convalescent COVID-19. Both conserved end residues are part of each CDR3. A D gene is named only where the DNA matches it firmly. Clone sizes are given selectively: once, few, many, or a class where the clone is expanded.

abundance: .; v_gene: TRBV2; d_gene: .; j_gene: TRBJ1-1; CDR3nt: TGTGCCAGCATTATACGAGAGGCAGGGTACACTGAAGCTTTCTTT; CDR3aa: CASIIREAGYTEAFF
abundance: .; v_gene: TRBV7-2; d_gene: TRBD1; j_gene: TRBJ2-5; CDR3nt: TGTGCCAGCAGCTTAATGCGACAGGGCCGGGAGACCCAGTACTTC; CDR3aa: CASSLMRQGRETQYF
abundance: once; v_gene: TRBV3-1/TRBV3-2; d_gene: TRBD2; j_gene: TRBJ2-7; CDR3nt: TGTGCCAGCAGCCATTTAGCGGGAGGGCCTCATGAGCAGTACTTC; CDR3aa: CASSHLAGGPHEQYF
abundance: .; v_gene: TRBV6-2/TRBV6-3; d_gene: .; j_gene: TRBJ2-4; CDR3nt: TGTGCCAGCAGTTCCCAACCCGGGGGCAAAAACATTCAGTACTTC; CDR3aa: CASSSQPGGKNIQYF
abundance: .; v_gene: TRBV19; d_gene: TRBD1; j_gene: TRBJ2-2; CDR3nt: TGTGCCAGTAGCCATAACCGGGACAGGGGCATTCTAACGAACACCGGGGAGCTGTTTTTT; CDR3aa: CASSHNRDRGILTNTGELFF
abundance: once; v_gene: TRBV7-9; d_gene: TRBD2; j_gene: TRBJ2-1; CDR3nt: TGTGCCAGCAGCTTTCGAAGAGGGGGACTAGCGGAGAGGGATGAGCAGTTCTTC; CDR3aa: CASSFRRGGLAERDEQFF
abundance: .; v_gene: TRBV18; d_gene: TRBD1; j_gene: TRBJ1-5; CDR3nt: TGTGCCAGCTCACCAACCGGGACAGGGGTCAATCAGCCCCAGCATTTT; CDR3aa: CASSPTGTGVNQPQHF
abundance: few; v_gene: TRBV6-5; d_gene: .; j_gene: TRBJ1-1; CDR3nt: TGTGCCAGCAGTTATTTAGGAGCCGAAGCTTTCTTT; CDR3aa: CASSYLGAEAFF
abundance: .; v_gene: TRBV6-6; d_gene: .; j_gene: TRBJ2-2; CDR3nt: TGTGCCAGCACCACTTGGGAACAGGGTCTGTTTTTT; CDR3aa: CASTTWEQGLFF
abundance: .; v_gene: TRBV19; d_gene: .; j_gene: TRBJ1-1; CDR3nt: TGTGCCAGTACTCCGGACACAATCAACACTGAAGCTTTCTTT; CDR3aa: CASTPDTINTEAFF
abundance: .; v_gene: TRBV19; d_gene: .; j_gene: TRBJ2-2; CDR3nt: TGTGCCAGTAGTACCACGACAGTGGCCGGGGAGCTGTTTTTT; CDR3aa: CASSTTTVAGELFF
abundance: .; v_gene: TRBV28; d_gene: .; j_gene: TRBJ1-5; CDR3nt: TGTGCCAGCAGTCCGGGTTACACTCAGCCCCAGCATTTT; CDR3aa: CASSPGYTQPQHF
abundance: once; v_gene: TRBV28; d_gene: .; j_gene: TRBJ2-1; CDR3nt: TGTGCCAGCATAGACGGGGGGCGGTGGGACAATGAGCAGTTCTTC; CDR3aa: CASIDGGRWDNEQFF
abundance: few; v_gene: TRBV19; d_gene: .; j_gene: TRBJ1-5; CDR3nt: TGTGCCAGTACTGAAAGTACAACGTCTCAGCCCCAGCATTTT; CDR3aa: CASTESTTSQPQHF
abundance: .; v_gene: TRBV9; d_gene: .; j_gene: TRBJ1-1; CDR3nt: TGTGCCAGCAGCGCCGTGAGGGGAGGAGTCAACACTGAAGCTTTCTTT; CDR3aa: CASSAVRGGVNTEAFF
abundance: .; v_gene: TRBV6-6; d_gene: .; j_gene: TRBJ1-6; CDR3nt: TGTGCCAGCAGTTACACAGGCGCGGAGTCACCCCTCCACTTT; CDR3aa: CASSYTGAESPLHF
abundance: .; v_gene: TRBV28; d_gene: .; j_gene: TRBJ2-2; CDR3nt: TGTGCCAGCAGTTTTAACAGGGGAGGCACCGGGGAGCTGTTTTTT; CDR3aa: CASSFNRGGTGELFF
abundance: .; v_gene: TRBV6-1; d_gene: TRBD2; j_gene: TRBJ2-7; CDR3nt: TGTGCCAGCAGTGACCTTACTAGCGGGTCCTACTACGAGCAGTACTTC; CDR3aa: CASSDLTSGSYYEQYF
abundance: once; v_gene: TRBV5-1; d_gene: TRBD2; j_gene: TRBJ2-7; CDR3nt: TGCGCCAGCAGCTCCGGACTAGCGGGGAGTGAGCAGTACTTC; CDR3aa: CASSSGLAGSEQYF
abundance: .; v_gene: TRBV6-6; d_gene: .; j_gene: TRBJ1-2; CDR3nt: TGTGCCAGCAGTTACCGGGCGGGCAACTATGGCTACACCTTC; CDR3aa: CASSYRAGNYGYTF
abundance: once; v_gene: TRBV28; d_gene: TRBD1; j_gene: TRBJ2-7; CDR3nt: TGTGCCAGCAGTTCAGCGGGACAGGGGTCCTACGAGCAGTACTTC; CDR3aa: CASSSAGQGSYEQYF
abundance: .; v_gene: TRBV7-8; d_gene: TRBD2; j_gene: TRBJ2-1; CDR3nt: TGTGCCAGCAGCCTAGGGCGGGGGGCGAGTTACAATGAGCAGTTCTTC; CDR3aa: CASSLGRGASYNEQFF
abundance: .; v_gene: TRBV9; d_gene: TRBD2; j_gene: TRBJ2-2; CDR3nt: TGTGCCAGCAGCGTCGGGGGGGAGAACACCGGGGAGCTGTTTTTT; CDR3aa: CASSVGGENTGELFF
abundance: .; v_gene: TRBV20-1; d_gene: .; j_gene: TRBJ1-1; CDR3nt: TGCAGTGCGGGAGCCGAAGCTTTCTTT; CDR3aa: CSAGAEAFF
abundance: .; v_gene: TRBV5-3; d_gene: .; j_gene: TRBJ2-2; CDR3nt: TGTGCCAGAAGCTTGGCCTTCGGGCAGGGGACGGACACCGGGGAGCTGTTTTTT; CDR3aa: CARSLAFGQGTDTGELFF
abundance: few; v_gene: TRBV7-8; d_gene: .; j_gene: TRBJ1-4; CDR3nt: TGTGCCAGCAGCTTTCGGGGAGAATTAGGAAAACTGTTTTTT; CDR3aa: CASSFRGELGKLFF
abundance: .; v_gene: TRBV28; d_gene: .; j_gene: TRBJ1-1; CDR3nt: TGTGCCACCCGGGAAGGGCAGATGAACACTGAAGCTTTCTTT; CDR3aa: CATREGQMNTEAFF
abundance: .; v_gene: TRBV3-1/TRBV3-2; d_gene: TRBD2; j_gene: TRBJ2-1; CDR3nt: TGTGCCAGCAGCCGGACATCTAGCGGGGGGGCTCGCGATGAGCAGTTCTTC; CDR3aa: CASSRTSSGGARDEQFF
abundance: .; v_gene: TRBV24-1; d_gene: TRBD2; j_gene: TRBJ2-1; CDR3nt: TGTGCCACCAGTCGGGGGACTAGCGGGAGAATGGATGAGCAGTTCTTC; CDR3aa: CATSRGTSGRMDEQFF
abundance: .; v_gene: TRBV18; d_gene: .; j_gene: TRBJ2-5; CDR3nt: TGTGCCAGCTCACCGGGTGCGACTATAGGGGAGACCCAGTACTTC; CDR3aa: CASSPGATIGETQYF
abundance: .; v_gene: TRBV27; d_gene: TRBD1; j_gene: TRBJ1-4; CDR3nt: TGTGCCAGCAGGTCAGGGGGCTTGAGTGAAAAACTGTTTTTT; CDR3aa: CASRSGGLSEKLFF
abundance: .; v_gene: TRBV28; d_gene: TRBD1; j_gene: TRBJ1-2; CDR3nt: TGTGCCAGCGGGCGGGACAGCAACTATGGCTACACCTTC; CDR3aa: CASGRDSNYGYTF
abundance: .; v_gene: TRBV28; d_gene: TRBD2; j_gene: TRBJ2-7; CDR3nt: TGTGCCAGCAGTTTTAGCGGGGGATACTCCTACGAGCAGTACTTC; CDR3aa: CASSFSGGYSYEQYF
abundance: .; v_gene: TRBV7-9; d_gene: TRBD1; j_gene: TRBJ1-2; CDR3nt: TGTGCCAGCAGCTTTAATCAGGGGGTGTATGGCTACACCTTC; CDR3aa: CASSFNQGVYGYTF
abundance: .; v_gene: TRBV10-1; d_gene: .; j_gene: TRBJ1-1; CDR3nt: TGCGCCAGCAGTGACGACAGCCTGAAGCCTGAAGCTTTCTTT; CDR3aa: CASSDDSLKPEAFF
abundance: .; v_gene: TRBV28; d_gene: .; j_gene: TRBJ2-1; CDR3nt: TGTGCCAGCAGTCTCCCGGAGGGACTTGGCTCCTACAATGAGCAGTTCTTC; CDR3aa: CASSLPEGLGSYNEQFF
abundance: .; v_gene: TRBV21-1; d_gene: .; j_gene: TRBJ1-5; CDR3nt: TGTGCCAGCACCCCAGGGTCCCATTATAGCAATCAGCCCCAGCATTTT; CDR3aa: CASTPGSHYSNQPQHF
abundance: .; v_gene: TRBV7-2; d_gene: TRBD1; j_gene: TRBJ1-5; CDR3nt: TGTGCCAGCAGCGTCGACAGGGCCCCGAATCAGCCCCAGCATTTT; CDR3aa: CASSVDRAPNQPQHF
abundance: few; v_gene: TRBV10-2; d_gene: TRBD1; j_gene: TRBJ1-5; CDR3nt: TGCGCCAGCAGTGATGCAGGGGGTTTCGGAAATCAGCCCCAGCATTTT; CDR3aa: CASSDAGGFGNQPQHF
abundance: once; v_gene: TRBV4-3; d_gene: TRBD2; j_gene: TRBJ2-1; CDR3nt: TGCGCCAGCAGCCAAGTCCCTAGCGGGGTCCGCTCCTACAATGAGCAGTTCTTC; CDR3aa: CASSQVPSGVRSYNEQFF
abundance: .; v_gene: TRBV18; d_gene: .; j_gene: TRBJ1-1; CDR3nt: TGTGCCAGCTCACCCGGTTTAAACTATCCTGAAGCTTTCTTT; CDR3aa: CASSPGLNYPEAFF
abundance: .; v_gene: TRBV7-9; d_gene: .; j_gene: TRBJ1-5; CDR3nt: TGTGCCAGCAGCTGGAGCAGCGATAGCAATCAGCCCCAGCATTTT; CDR3aa: CASSWSSDSNQPQHF